This TCR beta chain was documented in a study of prognosis after radiotherapy for stage I lung cancer. About the research overall: Recruitment took place in Nanjing, China, where patients with stage I non-small cell lung cancer were enrolled between April 2018 and 2019. The study's findings and limits: Reportedly, the usage of TRBV and TRBJ genes was not the same in patients with and without metastases.

All patients, having had no prior chemotherapy, radiotherapy or other malignancies, were node-negative on CT and PET/CT. The CDR3 has 17 amino acids. Deletions cut 7 bases from V and 0 bases from J, with 19 bases between. The germline gives CDR1 MNHGY, CDR2 SAAAGT. The genomic DNA TCR beta CDR3 region underwent two rounds of multiplex PCR. Round-one PCR had primers specific to each TRBV and TRBJ gene. TCRdb reprocessed the multiplex PCR reads via MiXCR and lists one record per CDR3 protein. The repertoire holds some 35,000 distinct CDR3 sequences, 25% to 40% seen once, with 25% to 30% in the top ten. In regard to this clonotype: Its antigen is as yet unknown. A much larger clone is a single base away; this may be a read error.

The sequences come from PBMCs, collected before or after stereotactic body radiation therapy (not recorded which). This sequence joins TRBV6-8 and TRBJ1-5, with D hard to call. The source is a donor at least 50 years old with non-small cell lung cancer. CDR3 nucleotides: TGTGCCAGCACCATGCCCCTCGCCCGATATAGCAATCAGCCCCAGCATTTT. It translates to CASTMPLARYSNQPQHF.